This T cell receptor (beta chain) derives from a study of CD8+CD57+ T cells in acquired aplastic anemia. CDR3 length: 16 residues. Germline V gene data show CDR1 as SGHVS and CDR2 as FQNEAQ. CDR3 and TCR beta VDJ profiling relied on genomic DNA as the template. TCRdb ran MiXCR on the reads and lists one entry per CDR3 protein. The table shows around 500,000 distinct CDR3 sequences, with around 30% occurring only once. Concerning this clonotype: With a much larger clone just one base away, this may be a read error.

CD8+CD57+ cell expansion, shown by flow cytometry, had occurred in the patients selected for sequencing. The V call is TRBV7-8, the J call TRBJ2-7; 13 bases line up with TRBD2. This sequence was found in a human donor with aplastic anemia. Input material: sorted CD4+, CD8+, or CD8+CD57+ T cells (not recorded which) from PBMCs. This chain's CDR3 is CARSPPRLAGGDEQYF. In nucleotides, the CDR3 is TGTGCCCGCAGCCCCCCTAGACTAGCGGGAGGTGACGAGCAGTACTTC.